A single sample gave rise to the 10 T cell receptor beta chains below, sequenced in a study of identical twins. TCRdb reanalysed the 5' RACE reads using MiXCR and keeps one entry per CDR3 protein. This table holds some 460,000 distinct CDR3 sequences, around 14% found once. These same records also appear under a second study, on yellow fever vaccine responses in identical twins.

Specimen: CD4+ T cells sorted from blood. The receptors come from a woman aged 18 to 35 in good health.

The gene calls are TRBV12-3 or TRBV12-4 and TRBJ2-7, with 11 positions matching TRBD2. V gave up 5 bases and J gave up 4 bases; unmatched junction bases: 7. The CDR3 length is 15 residues. CDR3 DNA sequence: TGTGCCAGCAGTAAAAGACTAGCGGGAACATACGAGCAGTACTTC. It encodes CASSKRLAGTYEQYF.

The V gene is TRBV25-1, the J gene TRBJ2-7; a weak D match, TRBD2 (6 bases). The CDR3 is 13 amino acids. The germline gives CDR1 MGHDK, CDR2 SYGVNS. Trimming left V 1 base short and J 6 bases short, with 10 bases between. The CDR3, as DNA: TGTGCCAGCAGTGAATTAGGAGGGAGCGAGCAGTACTTC. It is translated as CASSELGGSEQYF.

This clonotype was counted between two and nine times. The CDR3 here is CASSKSYGDGYTF. The CDR3 DNA is TGTGCCAGCAGCAAGTCGTACGGTGATGGCTACACCTTC. The V call is TRBV6-1, the J call TRBJ1-2; D gene ambiguous. Germline CDR1 is MNHNS and CDR2 is SASEGT. The ends were cut back, 6 bases at V and 6 bases at J, with 14 bases in the middle. The CDR3 is made up of 13 amino acids.

About this clonotype itself: A junction boundary mismatches the germline segment, possibly from a read error. The rearrangement uses TRBV10-2 and TRBJ2-3; unclear D gene. The CDR3 covers 14 residues. CDR1 and CDR2 from the germline V gene are WSHSY and SAAADI. For the CDR3, the DNA is TGCGCCAGCAGCCCCCTGGGTGGCACATATACGCAGTATTTT. This gives the protein CASSPLGGTYTQYF.

The chain recombines TRBV28 with TRBJ2-7; D might be TRBD2 (6 bases). V was shortened by 6 bases and J by 2 bases, with 14 bases between the two germline ends. The length of the CDR3 is 14 residues. The germline gives CDR1 MDHEN, CDR2 SYDVKM. CDR3 nucleotides: TGTGCCAGCAGCCCGGGGACTCTAGCCTACGAGCAGTACTTC. It is translated as CASSPGTLAYEQYF. Full variable domain (outside the CDR3, taken from reference TRBV28 and TRBJ2-7): DVKVTQSSRYLVKRTGEKVFLECVQDMDHENMFWYRQDPGLGLRLIYFSYDVKMKEKGDIPEGYSVSREKKERFSLILESASTNQTSMYLCASSPGTLAYEQYFGPGTRLTVT.

This clonotype was found a few times. The chain employs TRBV12-3 or TRBV12-4 and TRBJ1-1; D unresolved. This CDR3 contains 11 residues. Between the trimmed V and J ends, which lost 3 bases and 3 bases, there was a span of 2 bases. The CDR3 DNA sequence: TGTGCCAGCAGTTTCCACACTGAAGCTTTCTTT. Protein sequence: CASSFHTEAFF.

In regard to this clonotype: Its ends do not fully match the called genes, so a read error is possible. The chain carries TRBV6-1 and TRBJ2-7, with 9 bases lining up with TRBD1. CDR1 and CDR2 (germline): MNHNS, SASEGT. The CDR3 extends over 15 amino acids. CDR3 nucleotide sequence: TGTGCCGGCAGCCCCGGGACAGGGAGGTCCTACGAGCAGTACTTC. Its protein is CAGSPGTGRSYEQYF.

V is TRBV19 and J is TRBJ2-2; perhaps TRBD1 as D (6 bases). The length of the CDR3 is 17 residues. Germline V CDR1 and CDR2: LNHDA, SQIVND (reference sequence). The V and J ends lost 3 bases and 0 bases respectively, with 14 bases between them. CDR3 amino acids: CASSISPTGPNTGELFF. In DNA, the CDR3 is TGTGCCAGTAGTATCAGCCCCACAGGGCCGAACACCGGGGAGCTGTTTTTT.

The chain employs TRBV29-1 and TRBJ1-2, with 7 bases lining up with TRBD1. Germline-derived CDR1 and CDR2 are SQVTM and ANQGSEA. Losses at the gene ends were 3 bases for V and 7 bases for J; bases not matched to a gene: 5. This CDR3 has 12 residues. Here the CDR3 reads CSVDSGQAGYTF. CDR3 DNA sequence: TGCAGCGTTGACTCTGGACAGGCTGGCTACACCTTC.

This clonotype came up a few times. This chain uses TRBV5-1 with TRBJ2-3; the match to TRBD2 covers 10 bases. The V and J ends lost 0 bases and 4 bases, in that order; junction bases with no gene match: 8. The CDR3 spans 17 residues. Germline CDR1 SGHRS, CDR2 YFSETQ. CDR3 DNA: TGCGCCAGCAGCTTGGAGGCCGGGACTAGCGTTGCAGATACGCAGTATTTT. Translation gives CASSLEAGTSVADTQYF.